What follows are 17 T cell receptor beta chains derived from one specimen sequenced in a study of control samples from healthy donors and cancer patients. Clones were read by immunoSEQ multiplex PCR, and TCRdb kept only the in-frame ones, dropping some. The sample records about 92,000 clones, 82% being singletons. The sample consisted of blood. These receptors were obtained from an older woman in good health.

J is TRBJ1-1 and V is TRBV6-5; 9 positions agree with TRBD1. Germline trimming cut 10 bases from V and 7 bases from J; bases unmatched to any gene: 10. This CDR3 spans 13 amino acids. Germline V gene sequence: CDR1 MNHEY, CDR2 SVGAGI. The CDR3 spells CATHRTGEIEAFF. The CDR3 nucleotides read TGTGCCACTCATCGGACAGGGGAAATTGAAGCTTTCTTT.

The chain links TRBV7-2 to TRBJ1-5; D is ambiguous. The CDR3 spans 13 residues. Germline CDR1 SGHTA, CDR2 FQGNSA. Trimming took 7 bases from V and 4 from J, leaving 11 bases between them. The CDR3 DNA reads TGTGCCAGCACCTTGACGGTTAATCAGCCCCAGCATTTT. As protein: CASTLTVNQPQHF.

This chain connects TRBV10-3 to TRBJ2-3, with D possibly called TRBD1 or TRBD2 (6 bases each). Per the germline V gene, CDR1 is ENHRY and CDR2 is SYGVKD. Trimming took off 5 bases at V and 2 bases at J, with 14 bases between the two ends. This CDR3 has 15 residues. Here the CDR3 DNA reads TGTGCCATCAGTCCGGGGGCGGCGACCACAGATACGCAGTATTTT. This translates into CAISPGAATTDTQYF.

This clone has a single count. The V gene is TRBV15, the J gene TRBJ2-2; no clear D. V lost 5 bases to trimming and J lost 2 bases, with 12 bases between them. Per germline, CDR1 LNHNV and CDR2 YYDKDF (reference sequence). The CDR3 is 15 residues long. DNA for the CDR3: TGTGCCACCAGCGTCTGGCAGCTAAACACCGGGGAGCTGTTTTTT. This gives the protein CATSVWQLNTGELFF.

This sequence joins TRBV7-9 and TRBJ1-1; D unclear. Germline V CDR1 and CDR2: SEHNR, FQNEAQ (reference sequence). The length of the CDR3 is 14 residues. Trimming took off 7 bases at V and 0 bases at J, with 12 bases between the two ends. CDR3 region: CASKVSGVNTEAFF. The CDR3 DNA sequence: TGTGCCAGCAAAGTTAGTGGTGTGAACACTGAAGCTTTCTTT.

The J gene is TRBJ1-5, the V gene TRBV6-6; 8 nucleotides match TRBD1. CDR1 and CDR2 from the germline V gene are MNHNY and SVGAGI (reference sequence). V lost 7 bases and J lost 3; bases outside the gene matches: 11. The CDR3 has 16 amino acids. The CDR3 DNA sequence: TGTGCCAGCACCCTAAAGACAGGGGTCAACAATCAGCCCCAGCATTTT. Its translation is CASTLKTGVNNQPQHF.

The J gene is TRBJ2-3, the V gene TRBV27, with 9 bases lining up with TRBD2. Losses at the gene ends were 3 bases for V and 0 bases for J; bases not matched to a gene: 7. The CDR3 covers 17 residues. CDR1 is MNHEY, CDR2 SMNVEV, per germline (reference sequence). DNA for the CDR3: TGTGCCAGCAGTTTCAGGGGACTAGCCCTTAGCACAGATACGCAGTATTTT. Its protein product is CASSFRGLALSTDTQYF.

This clone was detected a few times. The chain joins TRBV2 to TRBJ2-3; 10 positions agree with TRBD2. The length of the CDR3 is 13 residues. The V gene end was trimmed by 6 bases and the J gene end by 6 bases; junction bases not matched to a gene: 3. From germline, CDR1 is SNHLY and CDR2 FYNNEI. DNA for the CDR3: TGTGCCAGCAGGAAAGCGGGGGGGGATACGCAGTATTTT. It translates to CASRKAGGDTQYF.

The CDR3 reads CASSRGQEINQPQHF. The CDR3 nucleotides are TGTGCCAGTAGTAGGGGACAGGAGATAAATCAGCCCCAGCATTTT. The rearrangement joins TRBV19 to TRBJ1-5; 8 positions match TRBD1. The germline CDR1 and CDR2 sequences are LNHDA and SQIVND (reference sequence). The CDR3 spans 15 residues. The V and J ends lost 4 bases and 4 bases, in that order; junction bases with no gene match: 6.

This chain links TRBV5-1 with TRBJ1-5; TRBD1 is a possible D gene (6 bases). CDR1 and CDR2 (germline): SGHRS, YFSETQ. Trimming took off 2 bases at V and 3 bases at J, with 15 bases between the two ends. CDR3 size: 16 residues. The CDR3 sequence is CASSLGPGTPNQPQHF. The CDR3 bases are TGCGCCAGCAGCTTAGGACCCGGGACACCCAATCAGCCCCAGCATTTT.

The rearrangement links TRBV5-6 to TRBJ1-2, with D uncertain. The CDR3 spans 12 residues. The germline V gene has CDR1 SGHDT and CDR2 YYEEEE. Trimming stripped 5 bases from V and 8 bases from J, with 13 bases between. CDR3 sequence (DNA): TGTGCCAGCAGACGTAGAGGTTACGGCTACACCTTC. Encoded protein: CASRRRGYGYTF.

By share, this clone counts as medium-sized. V and J are TRBV6-1 and TRBJ2-7; no reliable D call. The CDR3 runs to 15 residues. CDR1 and CDR2 from the germline V gene are MNHNS and SASEGT. V lost 2 bases, J lost 1 base, and 12 bases lay in between. The CDR3 coding sequence is TGTGCCAGCAGTGAACATCGATCACGGTCCTACGAGCAGTACTTC. It encodes CASSEHRSRSYEQYF.

The CDR3 protein is CSVEDLGSGYTF. The CDR3 nucleotides read TGCAGCGTTGAAGATCTGGGGTCTGGCTACACCTTC. This chain connects TRBV29-1 to TRBJ1-2; D is unresolved. The CDR3 runs to 12 residues. Deletions cut 0 bases from V and 7 bases from J, with 9 bases between. Germline values: CDR1 SQVTM, CDR2 ANQGSEA. The full variable domain, with the rest looked up from reference TRBV29-1 and TRBJ1-2, is SAVISQKPSRDICQRGTSLTIQCQVDSQVTMMFWYRQQPGQSLTLIATANQGSEATYESGFVIDKFPISRPNLTFSTLTVSNMSPEDSSIYLCSVEDLGSGYTFGSGTRLTVV.

The rearrangement links TRBV5-1 to TRBJ2-7; TRBD2 matches at 9 bases. J gave up 4 bases and V 2 bases, and 7 bases lay outside the gene matches. This CDR3 comprises 15 residues. Looked up from germline, CDR1 is SGHRS and CDR2 is YFSETQ. Written as DNA, the CDR3 is TGCGCCAGCAGCTTTGGCGGGAGGGCCGGGTACGAGCAGTACTTC. This translates into CASSFGGRAGYEQYF.

About this clone itself: At the DNA level, this CDR3 is encoded by other sequences in the same sample as well. CDR3 DNA: TGTGCCAGCAGGGTACGGGGCACAGATACGCAGTATTTT. Amino acids: CASRVRGTDTQYF. V and J are TRBV12-3 or TRBV12-4 and TRBJ2-3; D ambiguous. V lost 6 bases and J lost 1, with 8 bases in between. The CDR3 spans 13 residues.

The chain couples TRBV10-3 to TRBJ1-1; D remains unclear. CDR1 and CDR2 (germline): ENHRY, SYGVKD. The V end was cut by 6 bases, the J end by 4 bases, with 15 bases between. There are 14 residues in the CDR3. Written as DNA, the CDR3 is TGTGCCATCAGACCGGACGGGATGGGCACTGAAGCTTTCTTT. Translating gives CAIRPDGMGTEAFF.

The gene calls are TRBV6-5 and TRBJ2-2; D is possibly TRBD1 (6 bases). Germline assignment: CDR1 MNHEY and CDR2 SVGAGI. The CDR3 has 14 amino acids. V was clipped by 10 bases and J by 2 bases, with 14 bases between them. CDR3 coding DNA: TGTGCCACGGTTACAGGGTTAAACACCGGGGAGCTGTTTTTT. Residues: CATVTGLNTGELFF.